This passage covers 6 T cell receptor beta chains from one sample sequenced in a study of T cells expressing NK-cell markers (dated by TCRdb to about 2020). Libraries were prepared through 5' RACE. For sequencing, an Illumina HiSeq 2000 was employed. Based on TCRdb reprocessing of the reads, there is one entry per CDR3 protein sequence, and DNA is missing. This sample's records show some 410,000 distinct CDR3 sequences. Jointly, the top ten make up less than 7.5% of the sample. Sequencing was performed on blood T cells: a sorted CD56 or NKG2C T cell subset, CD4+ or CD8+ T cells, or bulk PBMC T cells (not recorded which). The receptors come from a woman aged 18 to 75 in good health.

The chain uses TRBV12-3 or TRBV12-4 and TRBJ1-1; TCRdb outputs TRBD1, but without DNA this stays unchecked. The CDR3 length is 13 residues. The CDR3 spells CASSFGRGGEAFF.

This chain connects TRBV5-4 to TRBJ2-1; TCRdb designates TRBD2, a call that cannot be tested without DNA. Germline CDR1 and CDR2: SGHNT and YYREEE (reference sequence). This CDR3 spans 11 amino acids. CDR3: CAGGVGFEQFF. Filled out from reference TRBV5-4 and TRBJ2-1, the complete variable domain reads ETGVTQSPTHLIKTRGQQVTLRCSSQSGHNTVSWYQQALGQGPQFIFQYYREEENGRGNFPPRFSGLQFPNYSSELNVNALELDDSALYLCAGGVGFEQFFGPGTRLTVL.

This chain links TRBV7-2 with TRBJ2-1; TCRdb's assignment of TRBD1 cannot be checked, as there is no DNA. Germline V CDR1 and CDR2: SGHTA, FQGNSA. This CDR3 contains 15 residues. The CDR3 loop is CASRSTGRLHNEQFF.

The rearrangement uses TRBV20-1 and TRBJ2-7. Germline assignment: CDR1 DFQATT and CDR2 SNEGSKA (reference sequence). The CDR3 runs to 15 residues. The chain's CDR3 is CSARDRRRHSYEQYF.

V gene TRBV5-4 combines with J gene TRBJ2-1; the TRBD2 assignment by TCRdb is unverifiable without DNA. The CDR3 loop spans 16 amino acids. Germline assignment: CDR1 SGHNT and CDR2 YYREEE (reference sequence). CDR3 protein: CASSLAASGGATEQFF.

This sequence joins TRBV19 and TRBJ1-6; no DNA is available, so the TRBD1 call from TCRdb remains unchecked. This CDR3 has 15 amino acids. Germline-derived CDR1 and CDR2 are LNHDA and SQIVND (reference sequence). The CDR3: CATSPGTAYNSPLHF.